This entry is about one T cell receptor (beta chain). Its antigen is still unknown. The data stem from a study of cytomegalovirus exposure and HLA in healthy donors. Findings of the study overall: A later analysis reportedly found fewer N-insertions in an Asian-associated ancestry cluster than the roughly 730-donor mean. Cytomegalovirus-associated status was assigned to some 180 TCR beta chains.

The PCR contained 60 Vbeta and 13 Jbeta primers. Assay: immunoSEQ multiplex PCR; the TCRdb copy retains only in-frame clones and omits some. The repertoire consists of around 200,000 clones, with around 79% occurring once and the leading ten covering around 2%. This sequence originates from a man between 18 and 35 years old in good health and CMV-seronegative. Sequenced material: PBMCs.

The CDR3 DNA follows: TGTGCCAGCAGTTCTATGTCCCAAGAGACCCAGTACTTC. Amino acid sequence: CASSSMSQETQYF. The chain recombines TRBV11-2 with TRBJ2-5, with no clear D. The germline V and J ends were trimmed by 6 bases and 1 base, with 9 bases remaining between them. This CDR3 spans 13 amino acids. The germline V gene encodes CDR1 SGHAT and CDR2 FQNNGV.